A single sample is the source of the 29 T cell receptor beta chains below, sequenced in a study of T cells in Graves' hyperthyroidism and ophthalmopathy. There were TCR beta CDR3 regions amplified from RNA transcripts. With the HTBI primer set, the TCR CDR3 went through a first round of RT-PCR. TCRdb redid the calling of the multiplex PCR reads with MiXCR, one entry per CDR3 protein. The repertoire has 280,000 or so distinct CDR3 sequences, approximately 14% of them found once; the top ten carry about 30%. The sample was blood. These TCRs come from a woman in her forties or fifties with Graves' hyperthyroidism that later progressed to Graves' ophthalmopathy.

The gene calls are TRBV27 and TRBJ2-3; a weak D match, TRBD2 (6 bases). V shed 2 bases and J shed 6 bases, with 12 bases lying between them. The CDR3 is 14 amino acids. Germline CDR1 is MNHEY and CDR2 is SMNVEV (reference sequence). CDR3 amino acids: CASSLLRGPDTQYF. Here the CDR3 DNA reads TGTGCCAGCAGTTTACTGCGGGGCCCGGATACGCAGTATTTT.

This clonotype has a handful of counts. This sequence joins TRBV2 and TRBJ2-2; D is uncertain. Germline V CDR1 and CDR2: SNHLY, FYNNEI. V was cut by 6 bases and J by 4 bases, with 12 bases left in between. The CDR3 runs 14 residues. The CDR3 nucleotides read TGTGCCAGCAGGGTTGGATCGGGCACCGGGGAGCTGTTTTTT. This encodes CASRVGSGTGELFF.

On this clonotype itself: A read error may explain this, as a much larger clone is one base away. V usage is TRBV6-9 and J usage is TRBJ2-3, with 7 bases lining up with TRBD1. The length of the CDR3 is 13 residues. CDR1 and CDR2 (germline): MNHGY, SVAAGI. The DNA of the CDR3 is TGCGCCAGCAGTGAGCCCGGCAGGGGGACGCAGTATTTT. Amino acid sequence: CASSEPGRGTQYF.

The sample holds many counts of this clonotype. V and J are TRBV6-2 or TRBV6-3 and TRBJ1-5; a weak D match, TRBD1 (5 bases). Germline V gives CDR1 MNHEY, CDR2 SVGEGT. The CDR3 spans 16 residues. V gave up 6 bases and J gave up 0 bases, with 15 bases separating them. The CDR3 DNA is TGTGCCAGCAGCCCTCTCGGACACCTTAGCAATCAGCCCCAGCATTTT. Its translation: CASSPLGHLSNQPQHF.

This clonotype was counted at least ten times. V gene TRBV20-1 combines with J gene TRBJ2-6, with D tentatively TRBD2 (6 bases). The V end lost 6 bases, the J end lost 4 bases, and 16 bases lay between the germline ends. This CDR3 is 15 amino acids long. Germline CDR1 is DFQATT and CDR2 is SNEGSKA (reference sequence). CDR3 residues: CSARDFSRGANVLTF. CDR3 bases: TGCAGTGCCCGGGACTTCTCTAGGGGGGCCAACGTCCTGACTTTC.

This clonotype was recorded at least ten times. The CDR3 DNA follows: TGTGCCAGCAGTGTCGAGGGCAGACGTAGCACAGATACGCAGTATTTT. Amino acids: CASSVEGRRSTDTQYF. The rearrangement links TRBV2 to TRBJ2-3; perhaps TRBD2 as D (5 bases). V lost 4 bases, J lost 0 bases, and 14 bases lay in between. The CDR3 totals 16 residues. Germline loops: CDR1 SNHLY, CDR2 FYNNEI.

This clonotype was recorded a few times. The V gene is TRBV4-1, the J gene TRBJ1-5; D possibly corresponds to TRBD1 (5 bases). The CDR3 consists of 15 residues. V shed 0 bases and J shed 5 bases, with 11 bases lying between them. The germline CDR1 and CDR2 sequences are MGHRA and YSYEKL. The CDR3 sequence: CASSQEGGGDQPQHF. CDR3 nucleotides: TGCGCCAGCAGCCAAGAGGGCGGGGGGGATCAGCCCCAGCATTTT.

Points on this clonotype: One base away lies a much larger clone, so this may be a sequencing read error. The chain uses TRBV7-9 and TRBJ1-3, with unresolved D. Trimming cost V 1 base and J 3 bases, with 7 bases left between them. Germline V lookup: CDR1 SEHNR, CDR2 FQNEAQ (reference sequence). CDR3 length equals 14 residues. CDR3 residues: CASSLGRLGNTIYF. The CDR3 DNA is TGTGCCAGCAGCTTAGGAAGGCTTGGAAACACCATATATTTT.

This clonotype was observed at least ten times. The genes are TRBV20-1 and TRBJ2-1, with 14 bases fitting TRBD2. CDR3 size: 19 residues. Looked up from germline, CDR1 is DFQATT and CDR2 is SNEGSKA (reference sequence). With 8 bases clipped from V and 1 base from J, the junction kept 16 bases outside the gene matches. This CDR3 is CSSPPGTSGRGRSYNEQFF. The DNA for the CDR3 is TGCAGTTCTCCCCCGGGGACTAGCGGGAGAGGAAGGTCCTACAATGAGCAGTTCTTC.

This clonotype was observed at least ten times. The V call is TRBV5-1, the J call TRBJ2-3; 12 bases map to TRBD2. From germline, CDR1 is SGHRS and CDR2 YFSETQ. V lost 0 bases, J lost 5 bases, and 4 bases stayed unmatched. The CDR3 spans 16 residues. The CDR3 reads CASSLGELAGGDTQYF. The CDR3 bases are TGCGCCAGCAGCTTGGGAGAACTAGCGGGAGGAGATACGCAGTATTTT. The complete variable domain, with remaining parts taken from reference TRBV5-1 and TRBJ2-3, reads KAGVTQTPRYLIKTRGQQVTLSCSPISGHRSVSWYQQTPGQGLQFLFEYFSETQRNKGNFPGRFSGRQFSNSRSEMNVSTLELGDSALYLCASSLGELAGGDTQYFGPGTRLTVL.

This clonotype was counted a few times. The CDR3 is CASSQTETNTEAFF. The DNA of the CDR3 is TGTGCCAGCAGCCAGACAGAAACGAACACTGAAGCTTTCTTT. The chain joins TRBV13 to TRBJ1-1; D perhaps matches TRBD1 (5 bases). The length of the CDR3 is 14 residues. V shed 5 bases and J shed 1 base, with 11 bases lying between them. CDR1 is PRHDT, CDR2 FYEKMQ, per germline (reference sequence).

The table lists this clonotype with many counts. V gene TRBV6-1 combines with J gene TRBJ2-1; a weak D match, TRBD2 (6 bases). The CDR3 has 15 amino acids. The germline V gene has CDR1 MNHNS and CDR2 SASEGT. V was clipped by 2 bases and J by 2 bases, with 10 bases between them. In nucleotides, the CDR3 is TGTGCCAGCAGTGAACTCGGGGGACCCTACAATGAGCAGTTCTTC. Protein product: CASSELGGPYNEQFF.

The chain joins TRBV12-3 or TRBV12-4 to TRBJ2-7; 13 nucleotides agree with TRBD2. There are 15 residues in the CDR3. Losses at the gene ends were 6 bases for V and 5 bases for J; bases not matched to a gene: 7. The CDR3 nucleotides are TGTGCCAGCAGCGATTCCGGGACTAGCGGGAACGAGCAGTACTTC. Translation gives CASSDSGTSGNEQYF.

This clonotype was recorded a few times. This chain links TRBV15 with TRBJ2-5, with 9 bases aligning to TRBD1. The length of the CDR3 is 14 residues. With V trimmed by 4 bases and J by 5 bases, 5 bases remained unmatched. Germline assignment: CDR1 LNHNV and CDR2 YYDKDF (reference sequence). The CDR3 here is CATSKTGGEETQYF. CDR3 DNA sequence: TGTGCCACCAGCAAAACAGGGGGCGAGGAGACCCAGTACTTC.

This clonotype was detected ten times or more. The chain employs TRBV15 and TRBJ2-7, with TRBD2 identical over 9 bases. The CDR3 has 13 residues. The germline CDR1 and CDR2 sequences are LNHNV and YYDKDF (reference sequence). V shed 8 bases and J 3 bases; nucleotides not matched to a gene: 5. The CDR3 reads CATSIAGDYEQYF. CDR3 sequence (DNA): TGTGCCACCTCAATAGCGGGAGACTACGAGCAGTACTTC.

At least ten counts were recorded for this clonotype. The V call is TRBV2, the J call TRBJ2-2, with D maybe TRBD1 (7 bases). This CDR3 has 16 amino acids. In germline, CDR1 is SNHLY, CDR2 FYNNEI. The V end was cut by 7 bases, the J end by 5 bases, with 20 bases between. CDR3 region: CASKRARTGGTGELFF. In DNA form, the CDR3 reads TGTGCCAGCAAACGCGCGAGGACAGGAGGGACCGGGGAGCTGTTTTTT.

Ten or more counts support this clonotype. This rearrangement joins TRBV3-1 to TRBJ2-5; possible D gene TRBD1, 5 bases. The germline CDR1 and CDR2 sequences are LGHDT and YNNKEL (reference sequence). The CDR3 length is 16 residues. V lost 1 base and J 4 bases, leaving 16 bases between the germline ends. In nucleotides, the CDR3 is TGTGCCAGCAGCCAAGGGTCAGGGTCCACCCTAGAGACCCAGTACTTC. Residues: CASSQGSGSTLETQYF.

The chain uses TRBV20-1 and TRBJ1-5; D is possibly TRBD1 (5 bases). This CDR3 has 15 amino acids. Germline V gene sequence: CDR1 DFQATT, CDR2 SNEGSKA (reference sequence). Trimming stripped 6 bases from V and 4 bases from J, with 19 bases between. The CDR3 reads CSALSGQGENQPQHF. DNA of the CDR3: TGCAGTGCCCTTAGTGGGCAGGGAGAAAATCAGCCCCAGCATTTT.

This clonotype was counted at least ten times. J is TRBJ2-1 and V is TRBV5-1, with TRBD1 identical over 9 bases. J was trimmed by 8 bases and V by 3 bases; bases with no gene match: 9. This CDR3 is built from 15 residues. CDR1 SGHRS and CDR2 YFSETQ come from the germline V gene. The CDR3 is CASSSQGARGDEQFF. CDR3 bases: TGCGCCAGCAGCTCACAGGGGGCTAGGGGGGATGAGCAGTTCTTC.

Many counts were recorded for this clonotype. V is TRBV7-8 and J is TRBJ2-5; 7 bases align to TRBD1. CDR1 SGHVS and CDR2 FQNEAQ come from the germline V gene. The J segment lost 1 base and the V segment lost 7 bases, leaving 12 bases of the junction unmatched. This CDR3 comprises 16 residues. This CDR3 reads CASTRLGDRAQETQYF. CDR3 nucleotide sequence: TGTGCCAGCACCAGACTGGGTGACAGGGCCCAAGAGACCCAGTACTTC. The variable domain in full, with the rest retrieved from reference TRBV7-8 and TRBJ2-5, is GAGVSQSPRYKVAKRGQDVALRCDPISGHVSLFWYQQALGQGPEFLTYFQNEAQLDKSGLPSDRFFAERPEGSVSTLKIQRTQQEDSAVYLCASTRLGDRAQETQYFGPGTRLLVL.

This clonotype appeared many times. The chain has TRBV4-1 and TRBJ1-2; D is undetermined. The germline CDR1 and CDR2 sequences are MGHRA and YSYEKL. This CDR3 has 15 residues. V gave up 2 bases and J gave up 2 bases, with 12 bases separating them. CDR3 DNA: TGCGCCAGCAGCCAAATAAGTGGTGGGAACTATGGCTACACCTTC. Encoded protein: CASSQISGGNYGYTF.

Comments on this clonotype: A single base separates this from a much larger clone, so it may be a read error. In this CDR3 the conserved last residue, phenylalanine or tryptophan, is missing, so a read error is likely. V and J are TRBV20-1 and TRBJ2-7; 8 bases are a match to TRBD1. Germline V gene data show CDR1 as DFQATT and CDR2 as SNEGSKA (reference sequence). Trimming removed 6 bases from V and 3 bases from J; junction bases left unmatched: 7. The CDR3 spans 13 residues. In DNA, the CDR3 is TGCAGTGCCCTACGGACAGGGATCTACGAGCAGTACCTC. It translates to CSALRTGIYEQYL.

As for this clonotype: This may stem from a read error, because a much larger clone lies one nucleotide away. Since the CDR3 does not end with the conserved phenylalanine or tryptophan, this likely comes from a read error. J is TRBJ1-1 and V is TRBV12-5; D not certain. The CDR3 contains 13 residues. V was clipped by 1 base and J by 5 bases, with 8 bases between them. The germline gives CDR1 LGHNT, CDR2 FRNRAP. The CDR3 loop is CASGLAGVTEAFL. CDR3 coding DNA: TGTGCTAGTGGTTTGGCCGGGGTTACTGAAGCTTTCCTT.

The V gene is TRBV25-1, the J gene TRBJ1-1, with D unresolved. This CDR3 has 11 amino acids. The germline V gene has CDR1 MGHDK and CDR2 SYGVNS. The ends were cut back, 9 bases at V and 5 bases at J, with 10 bases in the middle. The CDR3 loop reads CASHRGTEAFF. The CDR3 coding sequence is TGTGCCAGTCATCGCGGGACTGAAGCTTTCTTT.

J is TRBJ1-1 and V is TRBV7-3; D gene unclear. Germline V lookup: CDR1 SGHTA, CDR2 FQGTGA. CDR3 length: 14 amino acids. The germline V and J ends were trimmed by 1 base and 2 bases, with 8 bases remaining between them. The CDR3 nucleotides read TGTGCCAGCAGCTTAAGCCCACAAAACACTGAAGCTTTCTTT. It specifies CASSLSPQNTEAFF. The full variable domain, completed using reference TRBV7-3 and TRBJ1-1, is GAGVSQTPSNKVTEKGKYVELRCDPISGHTALYWYRQSLGQGPEFLIYFQGTGAADDSGLPNDRFFAVRPEGSVSTLKIQRTERGDSAVYLCASSLSPQNTEAFFGQGTRLTVV.

This clonotype has at least ten counts. The rearrangement joins TRBV6-2 or TRBV6-3 to TRBJ2-3; D tentatively fits TRBD1 or TRBD2 (5 bases each). V dropped 11 bases and J dropped 5 bases, with 14 bases sitting between them. Germline V gene lookup returns CDR1 MNHEY and CDR2 SVGEGT. There are 12 residues in the CDR3. The CDR3 nucleotides read TGTGCCCGGACGGGGCTGGAAGATACGCAGTATTTT. It specifies CARTGLEDTQYF.

This clonotype was counted at least ten times. The rearrangement uses TRBV7-8 and TRBJ2-1, with TRBD2 identical over 9 bases. CDR1 and CDR2 from the germline V gene are SGHVS and FQNEAQ. V dropped 6 bases and J dropped 9; count of bases not matched to a gene: 6. This CDR3 spans 13 amino acids. The CDR3 bases are TGTGCCAGCAGGGCTAGCGGGACGGCTGAGCAGTTCTTC. This gives the protein CASRASGTAEQFF. Variable domain in full (rest from reference TRBV7-8 and TRBJ2-1): GAGVSQSPRYKVAKRGQDVALRCDPISGHVSLFWYQQALGQGPEFLTYFQNEAQLDKSGLPSDRFFAERPEGSVSTLKIQRTQQEDSAVYLCASRASGTAEQFFGPGTRLTVL.

The sample holds many counts of this clonotype. The chain carries TRBV28 and TRBJ2-3; maybe TRBD2 (6 bases). Germline CDR1 MDHEN, CDR2 SYDVKM. Trimming shortened V by 6 bases and J by 0 bases, and 16 bases separated the two germline ends. The CDR3 extends over 16 amino acids. The CDR3 bases are TGTGCCAGCAGCTTCGGAGGGACCCTAAGCACAGATACGCAGTATTTT. It codes for CASSFGGTLSTDTQYF.

This clonotype was counted many times. The rearrangement uses TRBV20-1 and TRBJ1-1; D unresolved. From germline, CDR1 is DFQATT and CDR2 SNEGSKA (reference sequence). Trimming took off 6 bases at V and 0 bases at J, with 11 bases between the two ends. CDR3 length: 13 residues. Here the CDR3 reads CSARRGVNTEAFF. The CDR3 DNA reads as TGCAGTGCCCGACGCGGGGTGAACACTGAAGCTTTCTTT.